This T cell receptor (beta chain) was found in a study of cytomegalovirus exposure and HLA in healthy donors. CDR3 length: 15 residues. Germline CDR1 LNHDA, CDR2 SQIVND (reference sequence). With V trimmed by 6 bases and J by 4 bases, 9 bases remained unmatched. Here immunoSEQ multiplex PCR was the method, and the copy in TCRdb shows in-frame clones only, minus some. The data show 150,000 or so clones, roughly 84% seen once. The receptor's source is a man aged 30 to 39 in good health and CMV-seropositive. The material sequenced was PBMCs. The chain couples TRBV19 to TRBJ2-1, with TRBD2 matching 7 bases. The CDR3 DNA is TGTGCCAGTAGCACAAGGGACTACATTTACAATGAGCAGTTCTTC. It specifies CASSTRDYIYNEQFF. Looking up the rest from reference TRBV19 and TRBJ2-1 gives the full variable domain: DGGITQSPKYLFRKEGQNVTLSCEQNLNHDAMYWYRQDPGQGLRLIYYSQIVNDFQKGDIAEGYSVSREKKESFPLTVTSAQKNPTAFYLCASSTRDYIYNEQFFGPGTRLTVL.